These 19 T cell receptor beta chains were all obtained from the same sample, sequenced in a study of shared clonotypes between healthy human individuals. Positive CCR7 selection of CD45RO-negative cells yielded the naive CD8 cells, and terminally differentiated effector memory CD45RA+ cells were excluded. The method was immunoSEQ multiplex PCR; TCRdb's version includes in-frame clones alone and lacks a portion of them. The sample holds some 1,900,000 clones, less than 95% seen once. Sequencing was performed on naive CD8+ T cells sorted from blood. The receptor set was obtained from a young man in good health.

This chain links TRBV13 with TRBJ2-7, with TRBD2 as a possible D gene (7 bases). V was pared by 8 bases and J by 5 bases, with 10 bases between. Germline V gene sequence: CDR1 PRHDT, CDR2 FYEKMQ (reference sequence). This CDR3 has 11 amino acids. The CDR3 sequence: CASRGGDEQYF. CDR3 DNA: TGTGCCAGCCGAGGGGGGGACGAGCAGTACTTC.

The chain links TRBV5-1 to TRBJ1-4; D remains ambiguous. The CDR3 totals 14 residues. The germline gives CDR1 SGHRS, CDR2 YFSETQ. The ends were cut back, 0 bases at V and 4 bases at J, with 7 bases in the middle. The CDR3 bases are TGCGCCAGCAGCTTGGAGCCGGGTAATGAAAAACTGTTTTTT. This translates into CASSLEPGNEKLFF.

This sequence joins TRBV7-6 and TRBJ1-5; 7 bases fit TRBD1. Trimming took 5 bases from V and 4 from J; bases not matched to a gene: 8. The germline V gene has CDR1 SGHVS and CDR2 FNYEAQ. CDR3 length equals 15 residues. The CDR3: CASSPGGQVNQPQHF. CDR3 in DNA: TGTGCCAGCAGCCCAGGGGGGCAGGTTAATCAGCCCCAGCATTTT.

The chain joins TRBV4-1 to TRBJ2-5; D not resolved. The length of the CDR3 is 13 residues. The V end was cut by 4 bases, the J end by 2 bases, with 8 bases between. The germline V gene encodes CDR1 MGHRA and CDR2 YSYEKL. CDR3 region: CASSLVEQETQYF. The CDR3 DNA sequence: TGCGCCAGCAGCCTGGTGGAACAAGAGACCCAGTACTTC.

The chain combines TRBV7-9 with TRBJ2-7; a weak D match, TRBD2 (6 bases). The length of the CDR3 is 13 residues. The V gene lost 5 bases and the J gene lost 3 bases, with 11 bases spanning the gap. From germline, CDR1 is SEHNR and CDR2 FQNEAQ (reference sequence). This CDR3 reads CASSPGGDYEQYF. CDR3 nucleotide sequence: TGTGCCAGCAGCCCCGGAGGGGACTACGAGCAGTACTTC.

In this sample, this clone turned up once. CDR3 in amino acids: CASMVTGDGYTF. Here the CDR3 DNA reads TGCGCCAGCATGGTCACCGGGGATGGCTACACCTTC. The chain uses TRBV23-1 and TRBJ1-2, with D uncertain. TRBV23-1 counts as an open reading frame of uncertain function. Trimming cost V 7 bases and J 6 bases, with 12 bases left between them. CDR3 length: 12 residues.

The rearrangement uses TRBV10-3 and TRBJ1-4; D is uncertain. V was trimmed by 6 bases and J by 4 bases, leaving 15 bases between them. The CDR3 runs 15 residues. Germline V CDR1 and CDR2: ENHRY, SYGVKD. The CDR3 loop is CAISAPEVDNEKLFF. In DNA, the CDR3 is TGTGCCATCAGCGCTCCGGAGGTGGATAATGAAAAACTGTTTTTT.

The V call is TRBV7-9, the J call TRBJ2-2; 12 bases agree with TRBD2. Unmatched junction bases numbered 10, after V lost 5 bases and J lost 3 bases. CDR1 SEHNR and CDR2 FQNEAQ come from the germline V gene (reference sequence). This CDR3 contains 18 residues. CDR3 DNA sequence: TGTGCCAGCAGCCCCCCTAGCGGGAGGGCGTCCCACACCGGGGAGCTGTTTTTT. Translating gives CASSPPSGRASHTGELFF. The variable domain in full, with the rest retrieved from reference TRBV7-9 and TRBJ2-2, is DTGVSQNPRHKITKRGQNVTFRCDPISEHNRLYWYRQTLGQGPEFLTYFQNEAQLEKSRLLSDRFSAERPKGSFSTLEIQRTEQGDSAMYLCASSPPSGRASHTGELFFGEGSRLTVL.

This chain uses TRBV7-9 with TRBJ2-7; no firm D call. Germline V gene lookup returns CDR1 SEHNR and CDR2 FQNEAQ (reference sequence). The CDR3 is 14 residues long. V lost 11 bases and J 3 bases, leaving 20 bases between the germline ends. CDR3: CALDKSYNIYEQYF. The CDR3 bases are TGTGCCTTGGATAAGAGCTACAACATCTACGAGCAGTACTTC.

As for this clone: The identical CDR3 is also encoded by other nucleotide sequences in the sample. The CDR3 bases are TGTGCCAGCAGCTTGGGGGACCTCTACAATGAGCAGTTCTTC. Translation: CASSLGDLYNEQFF. This chain uses TRBV5-4 with TRBJ2-1; either TRBD1 or TRBD2 may fit D (5 bases each). Trimming shortened V by 0 bases and J by 3 bases, and 7 bases separated the two germline ends. There are 14 residues in the CDR3. In germline, CDR1 is SGHNT, CDR2 YYREEE (reference sequence).

CDR3 residues: CSVLDGTHNEQFF. Here the CDR3 DNA reads TGCAGCGTGTTAGACGGGACACACAATGAGCAGTTCTTC. The V and J genes are TRBV29-1 and TRBJ2-1; a possible D gene is TRBD1 (6 bases). Germline values: CDR1 SQVTM, CDR2 ANQGSEA. V lost 6 bases and J lost 5, with 14 bases in between. This CDR3 has 13 amino acids.

The rearrangement joins TRBV2 to TRBJ2-7, with unresolved D. Trimming pared 11 bases from V and 0 bases from J, leaving 11 bases between. This CDR3 comprises 12 residues. CDR1 is SNHLY and CDR2 is FYNNEI in the germline V gene. DNA for the CDR3: TGTGCCTGGGCGGATCACTCCTACGAGCAGTACTTC. Residues: CAWADHSYEQYF.

The gene calls are TRBV7-2 and TRBJ2-2, with D perhaps matching TRBD1 or TRBD2 (6 bases each). This CDR3 region has 11 residues. V was pared by 3 bases and J by 15 bases, with 11 bases between. The germline CDR1 and CDR2 sequences are SGHTA and FQGNSA. The CDR3 here is CASSFLGGLFF. The CDR3, as DNA: TGTGCCAGCAGCTTTTTGGGGGGCTTGTTTTTT.

This chain uses TRBV4-2 with TRBJ1-5; 7 bases align to TRBD1. V was clipped by 1 base and J by 7 bases; unmatched bases: 4. Germline V gene lookup returns CDR1 LGHNA and CDR2 YNFKEQ. CDR3 size: 14 residues. This chain's CDR3 is CASSQVQGDQPQHF. CDR3 coding DNA: TGTGCCAGCAGCCAAGTCCAGGGGGACCAGCCCCAGCATTTT.

V is TRBV9 and J is TRBJ2-5; D might be TRBD2 (5 bases). The CDR3 is 15 residues long. Germline loops: CDR1 SGDLS, CDR2 YYNGEE. V shed 3 bases and J shed 2 bases, with 14 bases lying between them. For the CDR3, the DNA is TGTGCCAGCAGCGCACCGGAGGACTTGCAAGAGACCCAGTACTTC. Translating it yields CASSAPEDLQETQYF. Complete variable domain (other parts from reference TRBV9 and TRBJ2-5): DSGVTQTPKHLITATGQRVTLRCSPRSGDLSVYWYQQSLDQGLQFLIQYYNGEERAKGNILERFSAQQFPDLHSELNLSSLELGDSALYFCASSAPEDLQETQYFGPGTRLLVL.

This chain uses TRBV4-1 with TRBJ2-1; D is uncertain. CDR1 is MGHRA, CDR2 YSYEKL, per germline. The length of the CDR3 is 15 residues. V was shortened by 2 bases and J by 0 bases, with 8 bases between the two germline ends. DNA for the CDR3: TGCGCCAGCAGCCAATCGACGGACTCCTACAATGAGCAGTTCTTC. Translation gives CASSQSTDSYNEQFF.

The chain carries TRBV30 and TRBJ2-7; TRBD2 aligns across 8 bases. Per the germline V gene, CDR1 is GTSNPN and CDR2 is SVGIG (reference sequence). This CDR3 region has 13 residues. With 4 bases clipped from V and 5 bases from J, the junction kept 7 bases outside the gene matches. In DNA, the CDR3 is TGTGCCTGGAATCAGGGGACTAGTAACGAGCAGTACTTC. Translating gives CAWNQGTSNEQYF.

The chain carries TRBV27 and TRBJ2-1; possible D gene TRBD2, 7 bases. The germline V gene has CDR1 MNHEY and CDR2 SMNVEV (reference sequence). This CDR3 spans 15 amino acids. The ends were cut back, 3 bases at V and 4 bases at J, with 13 bases in the middle. CDR3 sequence (DNA): TGTGCCAGCAGTTTGGAGGGGGGGCCGTACAATGAGCAGTTCTTC. The encoded protein is CASSLEGGPYNEQFF.

The chain is built from TRBV6-1 and TRBJ1-6, with 11 bases identical to TRBD1. The germline gives CDR1 MNHNS, CDR2 SASEGT. With V trimmed by 4 bases and J by 14 bases, 22 bases remained unmatched. The CDR3 totals 19 residues. The CDR3 nucleotides are TGTGCCAGCAGTGCCGGGACAGGGGGTTCCGTCGGGTATTTAGGAACCCTCCACTTT. Protein product: CASSAGTGGSVGYLGTLHF.